This entry describes one TCR beta chain. TCRdb re-called the 5' RACE reads with MiXCR, one entry per CDR3 protein. Of around 570,000 distinct CDR3 sequences listed, more than 9% are singletons. These data belong to a study of identical twins. These same data were also listed under a study on yellow fever vaccine responses in identical twins.

Source material: PBMCs. This clonotype was sampled from a woman aged 18-30 years in good health.

In DNA form, the CDR3 reads TGTGCCAGCAGTGAAGTTCAGGGAATTTACCCCCTCCACTTT. Its translation: CASSEVQGIYPLHF. The V gene is TRBV2, the J gene TRBJ1-6, with D perhaps TRBD1 (5 bases). The germline V gene encodes CDR1 SNHLY and CDR2 FYNNEI. Trimming shortened V by 1 base and J by 13 bases, and 14 bases separated the two germline ends. This CDR3 region has 14 residues.